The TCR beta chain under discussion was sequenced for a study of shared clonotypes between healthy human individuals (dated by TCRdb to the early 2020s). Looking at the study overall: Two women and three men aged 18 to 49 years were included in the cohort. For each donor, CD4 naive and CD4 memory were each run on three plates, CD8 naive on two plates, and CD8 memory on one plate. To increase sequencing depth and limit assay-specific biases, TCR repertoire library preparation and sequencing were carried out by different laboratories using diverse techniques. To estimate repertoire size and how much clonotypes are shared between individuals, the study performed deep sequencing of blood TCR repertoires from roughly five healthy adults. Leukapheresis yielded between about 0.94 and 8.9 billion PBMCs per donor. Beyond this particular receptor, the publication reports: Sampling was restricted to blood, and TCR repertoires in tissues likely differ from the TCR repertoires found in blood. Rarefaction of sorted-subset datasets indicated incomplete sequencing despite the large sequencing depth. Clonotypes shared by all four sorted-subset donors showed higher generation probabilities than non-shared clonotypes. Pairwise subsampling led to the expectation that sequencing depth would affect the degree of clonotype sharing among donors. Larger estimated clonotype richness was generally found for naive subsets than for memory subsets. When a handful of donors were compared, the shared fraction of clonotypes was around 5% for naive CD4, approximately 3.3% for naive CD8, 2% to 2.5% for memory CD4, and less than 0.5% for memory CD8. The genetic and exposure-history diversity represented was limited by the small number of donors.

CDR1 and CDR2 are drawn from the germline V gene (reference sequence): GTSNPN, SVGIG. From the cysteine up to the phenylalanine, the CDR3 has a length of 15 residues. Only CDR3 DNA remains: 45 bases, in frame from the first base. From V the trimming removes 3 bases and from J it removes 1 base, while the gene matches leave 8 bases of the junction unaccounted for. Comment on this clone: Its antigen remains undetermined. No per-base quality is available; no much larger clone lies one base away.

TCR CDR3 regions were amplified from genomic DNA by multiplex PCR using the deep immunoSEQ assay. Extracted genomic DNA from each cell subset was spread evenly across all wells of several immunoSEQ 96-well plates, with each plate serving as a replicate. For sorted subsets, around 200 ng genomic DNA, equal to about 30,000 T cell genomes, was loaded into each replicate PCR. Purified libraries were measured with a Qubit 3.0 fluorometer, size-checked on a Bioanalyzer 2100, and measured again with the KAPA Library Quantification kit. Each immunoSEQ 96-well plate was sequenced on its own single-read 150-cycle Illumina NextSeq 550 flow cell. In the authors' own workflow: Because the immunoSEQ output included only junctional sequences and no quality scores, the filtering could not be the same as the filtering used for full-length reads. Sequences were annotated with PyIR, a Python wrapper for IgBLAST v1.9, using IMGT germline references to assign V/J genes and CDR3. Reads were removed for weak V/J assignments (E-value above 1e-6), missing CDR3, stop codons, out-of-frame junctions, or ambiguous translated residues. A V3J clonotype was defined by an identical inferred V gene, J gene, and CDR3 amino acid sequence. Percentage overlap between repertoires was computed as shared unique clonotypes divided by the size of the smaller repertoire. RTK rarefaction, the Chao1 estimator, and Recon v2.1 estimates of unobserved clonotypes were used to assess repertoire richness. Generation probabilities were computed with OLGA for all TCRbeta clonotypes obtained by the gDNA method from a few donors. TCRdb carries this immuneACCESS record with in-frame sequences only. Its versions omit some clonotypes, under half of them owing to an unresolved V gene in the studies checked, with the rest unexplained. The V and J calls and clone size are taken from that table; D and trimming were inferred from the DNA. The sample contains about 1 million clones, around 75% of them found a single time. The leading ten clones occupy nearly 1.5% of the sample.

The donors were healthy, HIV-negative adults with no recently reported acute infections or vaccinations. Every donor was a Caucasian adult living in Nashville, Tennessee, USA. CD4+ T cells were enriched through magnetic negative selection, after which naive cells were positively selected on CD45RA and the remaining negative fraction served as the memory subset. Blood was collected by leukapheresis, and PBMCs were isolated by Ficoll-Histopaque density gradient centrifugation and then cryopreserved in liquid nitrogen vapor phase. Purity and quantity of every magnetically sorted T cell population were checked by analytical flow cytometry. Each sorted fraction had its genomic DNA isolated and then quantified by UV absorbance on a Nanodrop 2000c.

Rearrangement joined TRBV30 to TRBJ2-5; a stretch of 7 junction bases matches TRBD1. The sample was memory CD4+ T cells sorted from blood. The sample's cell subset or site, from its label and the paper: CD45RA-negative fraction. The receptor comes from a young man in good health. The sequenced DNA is TGTGCCTGGAGCCATCCCGGGACAGCCCAAGAGACCCAGTACTTC. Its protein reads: CAWSHPGTAQETQYF.